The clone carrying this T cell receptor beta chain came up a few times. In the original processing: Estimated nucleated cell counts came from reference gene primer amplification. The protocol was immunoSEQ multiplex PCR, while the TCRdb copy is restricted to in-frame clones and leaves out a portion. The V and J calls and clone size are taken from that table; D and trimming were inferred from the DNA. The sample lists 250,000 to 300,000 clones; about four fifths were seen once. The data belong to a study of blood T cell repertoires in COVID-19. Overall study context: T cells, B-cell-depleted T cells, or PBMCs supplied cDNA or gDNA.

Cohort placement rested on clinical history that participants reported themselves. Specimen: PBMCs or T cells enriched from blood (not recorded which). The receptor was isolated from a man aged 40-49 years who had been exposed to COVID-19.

The CDR3 DNA follows: TGTGCCTGGACTCAGGGGGATAATGAAAAACTGTTTTTT. It yields the protein CAWTQGDNEKLFF. The chain links TRBV30 to TRBJ1-4, with 7 bases that match TRBD1. This CDR3 spans 13 amino acids. Unmatched junction bases numbered 3, after V lost 4 bases and J lost 4 bases. Germline lookup yields CDR1 GTSNPN and CDR2 SVGIG (reference sequence).